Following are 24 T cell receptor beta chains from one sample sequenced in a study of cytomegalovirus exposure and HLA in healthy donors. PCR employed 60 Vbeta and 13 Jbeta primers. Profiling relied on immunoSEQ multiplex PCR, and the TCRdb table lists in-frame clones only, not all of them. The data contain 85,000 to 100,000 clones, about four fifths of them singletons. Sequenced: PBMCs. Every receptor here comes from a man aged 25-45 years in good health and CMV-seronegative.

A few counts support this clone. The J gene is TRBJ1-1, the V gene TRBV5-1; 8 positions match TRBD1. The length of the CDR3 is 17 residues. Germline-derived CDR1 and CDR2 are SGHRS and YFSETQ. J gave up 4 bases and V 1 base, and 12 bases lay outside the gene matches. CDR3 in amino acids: CASSLRRTGSFGTEAFF. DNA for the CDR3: TGCGCCAGCAGCTTGAGGAGGACAGGGTCCTTTGGCACTGAAGCTTTCTTT.

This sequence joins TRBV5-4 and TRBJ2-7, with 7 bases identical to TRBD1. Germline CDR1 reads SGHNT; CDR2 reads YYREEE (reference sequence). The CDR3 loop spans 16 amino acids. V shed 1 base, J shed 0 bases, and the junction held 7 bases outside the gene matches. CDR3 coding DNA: TGTGCCAGCAGCTTGAGAGGGGGCTGGGACTCCTACGAGCAGTACTTC. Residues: CASSLRGGWDSYEQYF.

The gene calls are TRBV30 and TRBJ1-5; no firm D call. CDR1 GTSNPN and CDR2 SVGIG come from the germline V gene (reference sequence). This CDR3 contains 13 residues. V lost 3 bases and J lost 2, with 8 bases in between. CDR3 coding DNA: TGTGCCTGGAGAGACACGGGCAATCAGCCCCAGCATTTT. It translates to CAWRDTGNQPQHF.

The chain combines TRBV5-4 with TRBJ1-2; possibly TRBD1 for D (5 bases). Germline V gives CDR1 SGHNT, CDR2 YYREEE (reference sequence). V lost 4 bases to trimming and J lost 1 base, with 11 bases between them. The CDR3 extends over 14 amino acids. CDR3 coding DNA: TGTGCCAGCAGCCGGGGCGGGGATAACTATGGCTACACCTTC. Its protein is CASSRGGDNYGYTF.

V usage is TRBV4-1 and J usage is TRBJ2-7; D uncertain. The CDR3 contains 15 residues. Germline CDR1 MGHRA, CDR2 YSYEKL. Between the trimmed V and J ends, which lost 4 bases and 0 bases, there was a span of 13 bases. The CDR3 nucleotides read TGCGCCAGCAGCCTAACGCCACTGGTCTCCTACGAGCAGTACTTC. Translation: CASSLTPLVSYEQYF.

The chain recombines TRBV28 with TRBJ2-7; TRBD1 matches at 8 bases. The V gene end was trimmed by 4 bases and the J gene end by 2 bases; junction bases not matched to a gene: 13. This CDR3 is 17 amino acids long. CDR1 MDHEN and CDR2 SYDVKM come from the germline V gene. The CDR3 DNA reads TGTGCCAGCAGTTCCCACGTTGGACAGGGAGCGACCTACGAGCAGTACTTC. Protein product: CASSSHVGQGATYEQYF.

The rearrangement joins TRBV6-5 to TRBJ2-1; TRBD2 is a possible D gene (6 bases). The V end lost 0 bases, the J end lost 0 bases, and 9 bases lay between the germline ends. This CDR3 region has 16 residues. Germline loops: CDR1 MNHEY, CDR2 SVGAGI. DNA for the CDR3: TGTGCCAGCAGTTACTCGGCGGGAAGCTCCTACAATGAGCAGTTCTTC. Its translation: CASSYSAGSSYNEQFF.

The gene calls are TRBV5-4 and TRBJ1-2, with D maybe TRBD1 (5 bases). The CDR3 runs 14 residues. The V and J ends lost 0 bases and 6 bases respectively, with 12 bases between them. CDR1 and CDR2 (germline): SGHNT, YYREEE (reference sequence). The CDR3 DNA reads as TGTGCCAGCAGCTTGGTTGCCAGGGAGGATGGCTACACCTTC. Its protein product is CASSLVAREDGYTF.

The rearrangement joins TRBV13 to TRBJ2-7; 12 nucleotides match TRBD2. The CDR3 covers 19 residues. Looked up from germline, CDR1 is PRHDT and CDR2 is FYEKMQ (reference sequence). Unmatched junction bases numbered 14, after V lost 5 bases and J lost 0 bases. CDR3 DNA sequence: TGTGCCAGCAGCCGGCCACTAGCGGGGGGTTCCGTAAGCTCCTACGAGCAGTACTTC. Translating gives CASSRPLAGGSVSSYEQYF. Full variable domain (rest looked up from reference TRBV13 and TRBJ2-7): AAGVIQSPRHLIKEKRETATLKCYPIPRHDTVYWYQQGPGQDPQFLISFYEKMQSDKGSIPDRFSAQQFSDYHSELNMSSLELGDSALYFCASSRPLAGGSVSSYEQYFGPGTRLTVT.

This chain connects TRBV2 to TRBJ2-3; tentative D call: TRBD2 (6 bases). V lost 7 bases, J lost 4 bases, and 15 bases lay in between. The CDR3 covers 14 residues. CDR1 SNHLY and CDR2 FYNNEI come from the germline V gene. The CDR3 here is CASIRDLGSDTQYF. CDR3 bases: TGTGCCAGCATCAGGGACTTGGGGTCAGATACGCAGTATTTT.

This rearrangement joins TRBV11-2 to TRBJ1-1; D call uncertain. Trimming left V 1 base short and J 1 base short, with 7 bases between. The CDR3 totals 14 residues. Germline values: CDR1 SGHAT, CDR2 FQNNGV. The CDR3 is CASSLGGRNTEAFF. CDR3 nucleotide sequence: TGTGCCAGCAGCTTAGGCGGGCGGAACACTGAAGCTTTCTTT.

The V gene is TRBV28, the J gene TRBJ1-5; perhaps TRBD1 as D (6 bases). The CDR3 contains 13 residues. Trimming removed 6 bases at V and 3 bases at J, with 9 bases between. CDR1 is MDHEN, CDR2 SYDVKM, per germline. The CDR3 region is CASRPGVNQPQHF. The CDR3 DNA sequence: TGTGCCAGCAGGCCAGGGGTCAATCAGCCCCAGCATTTT.

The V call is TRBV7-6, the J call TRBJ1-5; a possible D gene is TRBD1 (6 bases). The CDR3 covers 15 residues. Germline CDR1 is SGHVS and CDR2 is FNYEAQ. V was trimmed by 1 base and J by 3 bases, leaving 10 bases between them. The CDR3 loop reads CASSLVWGPNQPQHF. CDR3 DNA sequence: TGTGCCAGCAGCTTAGTCTGGGGGCCCAATCAGCCCCAGCATTTT.

The CDR3 reads CASSRQGASSGANVLTF. In DNA, the CDR3 is TGCGCCAGCAGCCGACAGGGGGCTTCCTCTGGGGCCAACGTCCTGACTTTC. This chain joins TRBV5-1 and TRBJ2-6; 10 bases agree with TRBD1. Germline CDR1 SGHRS, CDR2 YFSETQ. This CDR3 has 17 amino acids. With V trimmed by 4 bases and J by 0 bases, 4 bases remained unmatched.

CDR3 sequence reads: CASSLLGLRNTEAFF. The DNA for the CDR3 is TGTGCCAGCAGCTTATTGGGACTCCGGAACACTGAAGCTTTCTTT. The J gene is TRBJ1-1, the V gene TRBV7-2, with D perhaps TRBD1 (5 bases). Trimming left V 2 bases short and J 1 base short, with 11 bases between. The CDR3 length is 15 residues. The germline gives CDR1 SGHTA, CDR2 FQGNSA. The entire variable domain, with the rest obtained from reference TRBV7-2 and TRBJ1-1, is as follows: GAGVSQSPSNKVTEKGKDVELRCDPISGHTALYWYRQSLGQGLEFLIYFQGNSAPDKSGLPSDRFSAERTGGSVSTLTIQRTQQEDSAVYLCASSLLGLRNTEAFFGQGTRLTVV.

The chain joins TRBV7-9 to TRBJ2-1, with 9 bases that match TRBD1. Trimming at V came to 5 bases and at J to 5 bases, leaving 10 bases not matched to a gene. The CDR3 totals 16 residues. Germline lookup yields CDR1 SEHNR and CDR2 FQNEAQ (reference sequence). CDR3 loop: CASSRLLGQGHNEQFF. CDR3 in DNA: TGTGCCAGCAGCCGCCTGTTGGGACAGGGCCACAATGAGCAGTTCTTC.

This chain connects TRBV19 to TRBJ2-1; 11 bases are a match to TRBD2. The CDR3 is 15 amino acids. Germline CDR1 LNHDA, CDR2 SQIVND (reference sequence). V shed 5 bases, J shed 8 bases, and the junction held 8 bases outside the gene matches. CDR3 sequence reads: CASSDLAGGLDEQFF. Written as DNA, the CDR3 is TGTGCCAGTAGTGATCTAGCGGGAGGCTTGGATGAGCAGTTCTTC.

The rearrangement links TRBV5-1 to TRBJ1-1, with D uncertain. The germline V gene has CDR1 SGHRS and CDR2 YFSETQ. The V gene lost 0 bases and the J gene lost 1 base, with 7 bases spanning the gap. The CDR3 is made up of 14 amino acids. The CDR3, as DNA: TGCGCCAGCAGCTTGGTCACGGGGAACACTGAAGCTTTCTTT. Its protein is CASSLVTGNTEAFF. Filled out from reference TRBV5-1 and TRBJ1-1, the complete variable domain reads KAGVTQTPRYLIKTRGQQVTLSCSPISGHRSVSWYQQTPGQGLQFLFEYFSETQRNKGNFPGRFSGRQFSNSRSEMNVSTLELGDSALYLCASSLVTGNTEAFFGQGTRLTVV.

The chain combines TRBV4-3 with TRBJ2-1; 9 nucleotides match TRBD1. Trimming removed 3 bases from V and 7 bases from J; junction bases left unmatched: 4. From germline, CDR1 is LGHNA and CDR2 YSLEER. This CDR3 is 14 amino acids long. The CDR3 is CASSQGDRVNEQFF. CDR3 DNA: TGCGCCAGCAGCCAGGGGGACAGGGTAAATGAGCAGTTCTTC.

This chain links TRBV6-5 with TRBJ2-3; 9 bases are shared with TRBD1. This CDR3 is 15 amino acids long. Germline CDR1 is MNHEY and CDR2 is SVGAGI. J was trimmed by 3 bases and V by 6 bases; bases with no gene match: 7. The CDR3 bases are TGTGCCAGCAGAGAACAGGGGGCTAGGACAGATACGCAGTATTTT. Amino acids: CASREQGARTDTQYF.

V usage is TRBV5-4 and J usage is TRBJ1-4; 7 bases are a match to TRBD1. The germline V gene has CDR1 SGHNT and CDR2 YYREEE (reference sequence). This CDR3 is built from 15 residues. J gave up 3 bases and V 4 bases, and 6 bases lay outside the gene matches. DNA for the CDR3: TGTGCCAGCAGCGTGCAAGGGGGCTCTAATGAAAAACTGTTTTTT. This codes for CASSVQGGSNEKLFF.

The chain's CDR3 is CASSNARGGIQYF. In DNA form, the CDR3 reads TGTGCCAGTAGTAATGCGCGGGGGGGGATCCAGTACTTC. The V gene is TRBV19, the J gene TRBJ2-5; 9 positions match TRBD2. Germline V gene sequence: CDR1 LNHDA, CDR2 SQIVND (reference sequence). V gave up 4 bases and J gave up 10 bases; unmatched junction bases: 7. The CDR3 totals 13 residues.

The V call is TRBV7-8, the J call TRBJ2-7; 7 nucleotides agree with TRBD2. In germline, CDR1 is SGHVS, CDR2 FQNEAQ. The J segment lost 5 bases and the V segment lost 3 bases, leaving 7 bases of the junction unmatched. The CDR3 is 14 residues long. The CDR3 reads CASSLASGKNEQYF. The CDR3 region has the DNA TGTGCCAGCAGCTTGGCTAGCGGTAAAAACGAGCAGTACTTC.

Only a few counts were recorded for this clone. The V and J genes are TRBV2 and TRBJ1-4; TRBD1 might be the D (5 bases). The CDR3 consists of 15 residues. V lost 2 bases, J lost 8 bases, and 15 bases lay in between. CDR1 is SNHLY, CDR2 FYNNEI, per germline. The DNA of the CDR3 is TGTGCCAGCAGTGAAAGTGGCAGGGCAGCCGAAAAACTGTTTTTT. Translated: CASSESGRAAEKLFF.